The rows below give T cell receptor beta chains drawn from one sample of a study of monozygotic twins with cystic fibrosis. The protocol was immunoSEQ multiplex PCR, while the TCRdb copy is restricted to in-frame clones and leaves out a portion. Of approximately 34,000 clones in the sample, over 75% are singletons; the top ten hold about 1.8%. Sequences were obtained from blood. The receptors originated from a girl aged 2 to 10 with cystic fibrosis. Each CDR3 is given with its conserved first and last residue. Fields, in order: CDR3 protein, CDR3 DNA, J gene, V gene, D gene, clone size. The D gene is left open where the match is weak. Size is stated for part of the rows, as once, few or many counts, or as a class when the clone is expanded.

CDR3: CAWNRHTTRMNTEAFF
DNA: TGTGCCTGGAATCGACACACAACGAGAATGAACACTGAAGCTTTCTTT
J: TRBJ1-1
V: TRBV30
D: -
size: -

CDR3: CASSQKGQGGNQPQHF
DNA: TGCGCCAGCAGCCAAAAAGGGCAGGGTGGCAATCAGCCCCAGCATTTT
J: TRBJ1-5
V: TRBV4-1
D: -
size: -

CDR3: CASSLGPGTGSNIQYF
DNA: TGTGCCAGCAGCCTCGGACCCGGGACAGGGTCCAACATTCAGTACTTC
J: TRBJ2-4
V: TRBV4-2
D: TRBD1
size: -

CDR3: CASRVTGESGYTF
DNA: TGCGCCAGCAGAGTGACAGGGGAGAGTGGCTACACCTTC
J: TRBJ1-2
V: TRBV5-1
D: TRBD1
size: -

CDR3: CAWSEGDRDGSPLHF
DNA: TGTGCCTGGAGTGAAGGGGACAGGGACGGTTCACCCCTCCACTTT
J: TRBJ1-6
V: TRBV30
D: TRBD1
size: -

CDR3: CASSSQGTGELFF
DNA: TGTGCCAGCAGCTCCCAGGGTACCGGGGAGCTGTTTTTT
J: TRBJ2-2
V: TRBV5-4
D: -
size: -

CDR3: CASSPFSGTGYYEQYF
DNA: TGTGCCAGCAGCCCCTTTTCGGGGACTGGTTACTACGAGCAGTACTTC
J: TRBJ2-7
V: TRBV5-6
D: -
size: -

CDR3: CASSEGRGNTEAFF
DNA: TGTGCCAGCAGTGAGGGCAGGGGGAACACTGAAGCTTTCTTT
J: TRBJ1-1
V: TRBV2
D: -
size: -

CDR3: CASTIAGSRNSPLHF
DNA: TGTGCCAGCACAATCGCGGGGTCGAGGAATTCACCCCTCCACTTT
J: TRBJ1-6
V: TRBV6-5
D: -
size: -

CDR3: CASSLVRGNEQYF
DNA: TGTGCCAGCAGCTTGGTTCGGGGTAACGAGCAGTACTTC
J: TRBJ2-7
V: TRBV5-8
D: -
size: -

CDR3: CASSLSGNSPLHF
DNA: TGTGCCAGCAGCCTAAGCGGGAATTCACCCCTCCACTTT
J: TRBJ1-6
V: TRBV14
D: -
size: -

CDR3: CASSLSYSTDTQYF
DNA: TGTGCCAGCAGCTTATCATACAGCACAGATACGCAGTATTTT
J: TRBJ2-3
V: TRBV7-6
D: -
size: once

CDR3: CAWSGGDLFRGAYGYTF
DNA: TGTGCCTGGAGTGGAGGGGACCTTTTCCGGGGAGCTTATGGCTACACCTTC
J: TRBJ1-2
V: TRBV30
D: -
size: -

CDR3: CASSLGWASYEQYF
DNA: TGTGCCAGCAGCTTGGGGTGGGCCTCCTACGAGCAGTACTTC
J: TRBJ2-7
V: TRBV5-6
D: -
size: -

CDR3: CASSESWTPNNSPLHF
DNA: TGTGCCAGCAGTGAATCGTGGACACCTAATAATTCACCCCTCCACTTT
J: TRBJ1-6
V: TRBV25-1
D: -
size: -

CDR3: CASRPIGGAGQGKGAEAFF
DNA: TGCGCCAGCAGGCCTATTGGCGGGGCGGGACAGGGAAAGGGGGCTGAAGCTTTCTTT
J: TRBJ1-1
V: TRBV5-1
D: TRBD1
size: -